The 21 T cell receptor beta chains listed next were all sequenced from one sample in a study of shared clonotypes between healthy human individuals. TCRdb keeps only in-frame clones here, not all; method: immunoSEQ multiplex PCR. The repertoire holds some 2 million clones, with roughly 96% as singletons. Sequencing was performed on naive CD4+ T cells sorted from blood. Specified subset: CD45RA+ positively selected. The receptor set was obtained from a young man in good health.

Note on this clone: Other nucleotide sequences in the sample specify the same CDR3. The chain has TRBV5-1 and TRBJ1-2, with D unclear. The CDR3 length is 15 residues. V lost 4 bases and J 1 base, leaving 14 bases between the germline ends. In germline, CDR1 is SGHRS, CDR2 YFSETQ. This CDR3 reads CASSLGGPDNYGYTF. The CDR3 DNA follows: TGCGCCAGCAGCCTTGGAGGTCCCGATAACTATGGCTACACCTTC.

This clone was observed a single time. This chain links TRBV6-5 with TRBJ1-1, with TRBD1 identical over 8 bases. Germline loops: CDR1 MNHEY, CDR2 SVGAGI. J was trimmed by 3 bases and V by 7 bases; bases with no gene match: 10. This CDR3 has 15 residues. The DNA of the CDR3 is TGTGCCAGCAATTCCCTCCGACAGGGGCACACTGAAGCTTTCTTT. Protein product: CASNSLRQGHTEAFF.

The chain is built from TRBV7-2 and TRBJ2-5, with D perhaps TRBD1 or TRBD2 (6 bases each). Germline CDR1 reads SGHTA; CDR2 reads FQGNSA. V was cut by 6 bases and J by 4 bases, with 15 bases left in between. The CDR3 is 14 amino acids. CDR3 loop: CASSTLGGSETQYF. Here the CDR3 DNA reads TGTGCCAGCAGTACCCTCGGGGGCTCAGAGACCCAGTACTTC.

Concerning this clone: The same CDR3 also results from other DNA sequences found in this sample. V gene TRBV4-1 combines with J gene TRBJ1-4; 11 bases line up with TRBD1. This CDR3 comprises 15 residues. Germline V CDR1 and CDR2: MGHRA, YSYEKL. Trimming cost V 3 bases and J 5 bases; bases outside gene matches: 2. The CDR3 here is CASSQGQGGNEKLFF. CDR3 nucleotides: TGCGCCAGCAGCCAGGGACAGGGGGGCAATGAAAAACTGTTTTTT.

This chain joins TRBV11-2 and TRBJ2-7; 8 bases fit TRBD2. Losses at the gene ends were 7 bases for V and 1 base for J; bases not matched to a gene: 12. Germline lookup yields CDR1 SGHAT and CDR2 FQNNGV. The CDR3 sequence is 16 residues long. The CDR3 is CASTSLAGRSSYEQYF. The CDR3 nucleotides read TGTGCCAGCACCTCCTTAGCGGGGCGCTCTTCCTACGAGCAGTACTTC.

This clone has a single count. This rearrangement joins TRBV7-2 to TRBJ2-7, with 7 bases identical to TRBD1. Per the germline V gene, CDR1 is SGHTA and CDR2 is FQGNSA. V was pared by 3 bases and J by 2 bases, with 10 bases of the junction left unmatched. This CDR3 spans 16 amino acids. CDR3 nucleotides: TGTGCCAGCAGCTTTTTCGACAGGGTTGGCCCCTACGAGCAGTACTTC. Translation gives CASSFFDRVGPYEQYF. The full variable domain, in which reference TRBV7-2 and TRBJ2-7 provide the parts outside the CDR3, is GAGVSQSPSNKVTEKGKDVELRCDPISGHTALYWYRQSLGQGLEFLIYFQGNSAPDKSGLPSDRFSAERTGGSVSTLTIQRTQQEDSAVYLCASSFFDRVGPYEQYFGPGTRLTVT.

CDR3 DNA sequence: TGTGCCAGCAGCGTAGGAACAGGACTGCAGTACTTC. Encoded protein: CASSVGTGLQYF. The chain combines TRBV9 with TRBJ2-7; D is perhaps TRBD1 or TRBD2 (5 bases each). The germline CDR1 and CDR2 sequences are SGDLS and YYNGEE. Trimming took off 0 bases at V and 9 bases at J, with 10 bases between the two ends. This CDR3 region has 12 residues.

In regard to this clone: The sample carries other DNA sequences with the same CDR3. The chain couples TRBV10-3 to TRBJ2-3; D is ambiguous. V lost 2 bases and J 2 bases, leaving 8 bases between the germline ends. Germline V lookup: CDR1 ENHRY, CDR2 SYGVKD. The CDR3 covers 14 residues. CDR3 sequence (DNA): TGTGCCATCAGTGAGATTTCCAACACAGATACGCAGTATTTT. It yields the protein CAISEISNTDTQYF.

This sequence joins TRBV7-9 and TRBJ1-2, with D possibly TRBD1 on 5 matching bases. Trimming cost V 5 bases and J 2 bases, with 9 bases left between them. The CDR3 loop spans 13 amino acids. From germline, CDR1 is SEHNR and CDR2 FQNEAQ (reference sequence). The CDR3 protein is CASSPPGNYGYTF. CDR3 nucleotides: TGTGCCAGCAGCCCTCCAGGGAACTATGGCTACACCTTC.

This clone occurred once. The chain couples TRBV6-6 to TRBJ1-5; D may be TRBD1 (6 bases). The CDR3 totals 13 residues. Germline CDR1 is MNHNY and CDR2 is SVGAGI (reference sequence). The V and J ends lost 11 bases and 5 bases respectively, with 16 bases between them. The CDR3 here is CAAAGAKDQPQHF. The CDR3 coding sequence is TGTGCCGCGGCAGGGGCGAAGGATCAGCCCCAGCATTTT.

V is TRBV11-2 and J is TRBJ2-7; 11 nucleotides match TRBD1. This CDR3 has 14 amino acids. The J segment lost 3 bases and the V segment lost 5 bases, leaving 3 bases of the junction unmatched. The germline V gene encodes CDR1 SGHAT and CDR2 FQNNGV. Here the CDR3 reads CASSRDRGGYEQYF. The CDR3 DNA follows: TGTGCCAGCAGCCGGGACAGGGGGGGCTACGAGCAGTACTTC.

The chain couples TRBV9 to TRBJ1-6; weak D call: TRBD1 (5 bases). The CDR3 runs 13 residues. Per germline, CDR1 SGDLS and CDR2 YYNGEE. V was cut by 3 bases and J by 8 bases, with 9 bases left in between. The CDR3 nucleotides read TGTGCCAGCAGCGCCCTGGGGGATTCACCCCTCCACTTT. Its protein is CASSALGDSPLHF.

Of note for this clone: This CDR3 is also generated by other DNA sequences in the sample. The chain carries TRBV10-2 and TRBJ1-1; no reliable D call. The CDR3 totals 13 residues. V was clipped by 2 bases and J by 1 base, with 5 bases between them. Germline loops: CDR1 WSHSY, CDR2 SAAADI. CDR3 in DNA: TGCGCCAGCAGTGAGGGTCGGAACACTGAAGCTTTCTTT. Translated: CASSEGRNTEAFF.

Details on this clone: Other DNA sequences in this specimen translate into the identical CDR3. V usage is TRBV29-1 and J usage is TRBJ2-3; D is possibly TRBD1 (5 bases). The CDR3 consists of 13 residues. Trimming removed 3 bases from V and 2 bases from J, with 9 bases in between. CDR1 and CDR2 (germline): SQVTM, ANQGSEA. The CDR3 sequence: CSVEGRATDTQYF. DNA for the CDR3: TGCAGCGTTGAGGGCAGGGCCACAGATACGCAGTATTTT.

Note on this clone: This specimen includes other DNA sequences encoding the same CDR3. This sequence joins TRBV7-9 and TRBJ1-6, with D unresolved. Trimming removed 1 base at V and 4 bases at J, with 5 bases between. The CDR3 is made up of 14 amino acids. Germline CDR1 is SEHNR and CDR2 is FQNEAQ (reference sequence). This CDR3 reads CASSLEQYNSPLHF. CDR3 in DNA: TGTGCCAGCAGCTTAGAGCAGTATAATTCACCCCTCCACTTT.

V usage is TRBV4-3 and J usage is TRBJ1-1, with TRBD1 as a possible D gene (6 bases). Trimming removed 3 bases from V and 1 base from J, with 15 bases in between. The CDR3 consists of 16 residues. Per germline, CDR1 LGHNA and CDR2 YSLEER. The DNA for the CDR3 is TGCGCCAGCAGCCACCCTGGGCCCAGGGGGAACACTGAAGCTTTCTTT. Translating it yields CASSHPGPRGNTEAFF.

V and J are TRBV27 and TRBJ1-1; 9 bases agree with TRBD1. J gave up 1 base and V 2 bases, and 8 bases lay outside the gene matches. Germline-derived CDR1 and CDR2 are MNHEY and SMNVEV (reference sequence). The CDR3 is made up of 17 amino acids. The CDR3 protein is CASSLMRGTGRNTEAFF. For the CDR3, the DNA is TGTGCCAGCAGTTTAATGAGGGGGACAGGGAGGAACACTGAAGCTTTCTTT.

The V call is TRBV28, the J call TRBJ1-1; TRBD1 is a possible D gene (5 bases). The CDR3 runs 13 residues. Germline CDR1 reads MDHEN; CDR2 reads SYDVKM. V shed 8 bases and J shed 9 bases, with 19 bases lying between them. This chain's CDR3 is CASSGQGGLKAFF. The CDR3 DNA is TGTGCCAGCTCAGGGCAGGGAGGGTTAAAAGCTTTCTTT. The full variable domain, rest sourced from reference TRBV28 and TRBJ1-1, is DVKVTQSSRYLVKRTGEKVFLECVQDMDHENMFWYRQDPGLGLRLIYFSYDVKMKEKGDIPEGYSVSREKKERFSLILESASTNQTSMYLCASSGQGGLKAFFGQGTRLTVV.

The gene calls are TRBV7-9 and TRBJ2-1, with 9 bases that match TRBD2. Germline CDR1 SEHNR, CDR2 FQNEAQ (reference sequence). The trim removed 5 bases at V and 9 bases at J, leaving 11 bases unmatched. The CDR3 extends over 15 amino acids. This chain's CDR3 is CASSQPGREGLEQFF. The CDR3 DNA follows: TGTGCCAGCAGCCAACCCGGGCGGGAGGGCCTTGAGCAGTTCTTC.

The J gene is TRBJ2-5, the V gene TRBV4-1, with D possibly being TRBD1 (7 bases). Germline V gene data show CDR1 as MGHRA and CDR2 as YSYEKL. The CDR3 totals 18 residues. V was clipped by 3 bases and J by 1 base, with 21 bases between them. CDR3: CASSQEDRGTVPQETQYF. The CDR3 DNA reads TGCGCCAGCAGCCAGGAGGACCGCGGGACAGTACCCCAAGAGACCCAGTACTTC.

The chain employs TRBV5-4 and TRBJ2-5, with a possible D match to TRBD1 (5 bases). From germline, CDR1 is SGHNT and CDR2 YYREEE (reference sequence). The V end lost 0 bases, the J end lost 2 bases, and 8 bases lay between the germline ends. This CDR3 region has 14 residues. Here the CDR3 DNA reads TGTGCCAGCAGCTTGGGGACACAACAAGAGACCCAGTACTTC. Amino acids: CASSLGTQQETQYF.